This record concerns one T cell receptor beta chain sequence. The antigen remains unidentified. The table came from immunoSEQ multiplex PCR; TCRdb's copy has only in-frame clones and leaves some out. The table lists more than 150,000 clones, 94% of them singletons. The sample belongs to a study of T cell responses to AZD1222 COVID-19 vaccine. Study results and caveats: Just 5 to 7 people given AZD1222 tested seropositive at baseline. Dominant at 160-218 and 743-854, vaccine-associated CD4 TCRs also spanned spike. Females made up more of the donors, who were largely white British, and clonal diversity may have come out too low. Targeting of unmutated variant regions was reportedly seen in nearly half of spike-specific TCRs.

Germline V gene data show CDR1 as MNHEY and CDR2 as SVGAGI. This CDR3 has 15 amino acids. V gave up 7 bases and J gave up 5 bases; unmatched junction bases: 7. Sequencing was performed on peripheral blood, taken 28 days after the second AZD1222 dose. This sequence was found in an adult who received the AZD1222 COVID-19 vaccine. The chain recombines TRBV6-5 with TRBJ2-2, with TRBD1 identical over 10 bases. CDR3 DNA: TGTGCCAGCAACCGGGACAGGGGTGGTACCGGGGAGCTGTTTTTT. Its protein is CASNRDRGGTGELFF.